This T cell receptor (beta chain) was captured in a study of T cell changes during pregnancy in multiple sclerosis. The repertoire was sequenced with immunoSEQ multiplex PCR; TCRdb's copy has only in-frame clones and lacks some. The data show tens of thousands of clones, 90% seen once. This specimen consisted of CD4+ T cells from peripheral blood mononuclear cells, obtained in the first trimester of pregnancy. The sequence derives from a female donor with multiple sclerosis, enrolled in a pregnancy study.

CDR3 coding DNA: TGTGCCAGCAGCATCGCCGGGACTAAACGTAGCTACAATGAGCAGTTCTTC. Translation gives CASSIAGTKRSYNEQFF. The chain uses TRBV7-9 and TRBJ2-1; 7 bases are shared with TRBD2. The CDR3 totals 17 residues. The ends lost 5 bases at V and 3 bases at J; junction bases unmatched: 13. Germline V gene lookup returns CDR1 SEHNR and CDR2 FQNEAQ (reference sequence).